The 31 T cell receptor beta chains below come from one sample, sequenced in a study of PD-L1 blockade in urothelial cancer. Time point in this sample: pretreatment peripheral blood. Repertoires were generated with immunoSEQ multiplex PCR, while TCRdb's copy carries only in-frame clones and drops some. This table holds about 57,000 clones, roughly four fifths found once. The material sequenced was PBMCs, taken around atezolizumab (anti-PD-L1) treatment. These receptors all stem from a man aged 65-85 years with urothelial cancer.

V is TRBV6-1 and J is TRBJ1-2; 9 bases map to TRBD1. V dropped 3 bases and J dropped 8; count of bases not matched to a gene: 7. Germline assignment: CDR1 MNHNS and CDR2 SASEGT. The CDR3 has 14 amino acids. In DNA, the CDR3 is TGTGCCAGCAGTGACTCACAGGGGGCGCGCGGCTACACCTTC. Amino acids: CASSDSQGARGYTF.

The CDR3 nucleotides read TGTGCCAGCAGCTTAGGTTCAGGGGGCTATCAGCCCCAGCATTTT. It specifies CASSLGSGGYQPQHF. The J gene is TRBJ1-5, the V gene TRBV7-9; 8 bases line up with TRBD1. Germline V gene lookup returns CDR1 SEHNR and CDR2 FQNEAQ (reference sequence). The trim removed 1 base at V and 5 bases at J, leaving 4 bases unmatched. CDR3 length: 15 residues.

The V and J genes are TRBV19 and TRBJ2-2; 7 bases agree with TRBD2. The germline CDR1 and CDR2 sequences are LNHDA and SQIVND (reference sequence). The V and J ends lost 5 bases and 3 bases, in that order; junction bases with no gene match: 6. There are 15 residues in the CDR3. The CDR3 reads CASSAGLPYTGELFF. DNA for the CDR3: TGTGCCAGTAGTGCGGGACTACCTTACACCGGGGAGCTGTTTTTT.

V usage is TRBV6-5 and J usage is TRBJ2-2; 8 bases match TRBD1. CDR1 MNHEY and CDR2 SVGAGI come from the germline V gene. This CDR3 comprises 15 residues. V was pared by 6 bases and J by 5 bases, with 8 bases of the junction left unmatched. The CDR3 DNA reads as TGTGCCAGCAGGCCCAACAGGGGGTGGACCGGGGAGCTGTTTTTT. Protein product: CASRPNRGWTGELFF.

V and J are TRBV2 and TRBJ1-1; 9 positions match TRBD1. Losses at the gene ends were 7 bases for V and 0 bases for J; bases not matched to a gene: 6. Germline CDR1 reads SNHLY; CDR2 reads FYNNEI. The CDR3 covers 15 residues. CDR3 bases: TGTGCCAGCATCCGGGACAGGGTGATGAACACTGAAGCTTTCTTT. Protein sequence: CASIRDRVMNTEAFF.

This chain links TRBV28 with TRBJ2-7; maybe TRBD2 (7 bases). V shed 8 bases and J shed 1 base, with 18 bases lying between them. The germline gives CDR1 MDHEN, CDR2 SYDVKM. The CDR3 runs to 15 residues. The CDR3 DNA sequence: TGTGCCAGCGAAGCCGGGGGGCTAGCGTCCTACGAGCAGTACTTC. It yields the protein CASEAGGLASYEQYF.

The genes are TRBV7-6 and TRBJ2-1, with TRBD2 as a possible D gene (6 bases). V was cut by 0 bases and J by 8 bases, with 14 bases left in between. Germline CDR1 and CDR2: SGHVS and FNYEAQ. The CDR3 loop spans 15 amino acids. CDR3 sequence: CASSLAGRWGDEQFF. The DNA of the CDR3 is TGTGCCAGCAGCTTAGCGGGACGCTGGGGGGATGAGCAGTTCTTC. Looking up the rest from reference TRBV7-6 and TRBJ2-1 gives the full variable domain: GAGVSQSPRYKVTKRGQDVALRCDPISGHVSLYWYRQALGQGPEFLTYFNYEAQQDKSGLPNDRFSAERPEGSISTLTIQRTEQRDSAMYRCASSLAGRWGDEQFFGPGTRLTVL.

The CDR3 sequence: CAIRDRGNTEAFF. DNA for the CDR3: TGTGCCATCCGGGACAGGGGGAACACTGAAGCTTTCTTT. The rearrangement uses TRBV10-3 and TRBJ1-1, with TRBD1 matching over 10 bases. This CDR3 is built from 13 residues. V was clipped by 8 bases and J by 1 base; unmatched bases: 1. The germline CDR1 and CDR2 sequences are ENHRY and SYGVKD.

This clone is a singleton in its sample. The chain uses TRBV5-4 and TRBJ2-5; 9 bases are a match to TRBD1. This CDR3 comprises 14 residues. The V segment lost 4 bases and the J segment 5 bases; nucleotides outside the gene matches: 6. The germline V gene has CDR1 SGHNT and CDR2 YYREEE (reference sequence). CDR3 in DNA: TGTGCCAGCAGCCTTACAGGGGGCGCGGAGACCCAGTACTTC. This codes for CASSLTGGAETQYF. Full variable domain (outside the CDR3, taken from reference TRBV5-4 and TRBJ2-5): ETGVTQSPTHLIKTRGQQVTLRCSSQSGHNTVSWYQQALGQGPQFIFQYYREEENGRGNFPPRFSGLQFPNYSSELNVNALELDDSALYLCASSLTGGAETQYFGPGTRLLVL.

V and J are TRBV4-3 and TRBJ1-5, with 7 positions matching TRBD1. Trimming cost V 3 bases and J 0 bases; bases outside gene matches: 2. The germline V gene encodes CDR1 LGHNA and CDR2 YSLEER. This CDR3 has 15 amino acids. The CDR3 DNA reads as TGCGCCAGCAGCCAGGACAGGCTTAGCAATCAGCCCCAGCATTTT. It codes for CASSQDRLSNQPQHF.

This CDR3 reads CASSQDTGVNEKLFF. CDR3 coding DNA: TGCGCCAGCAGCCAAGATACAGGGGTAAACGAAAAACTGTTTTTT. The chain carries TRBV4-3 and TRBJ1-4; 7 bases are a match to TRBD1. Germline loops: CDR1 LGHNA, CDR2 YSLEER. V was clipped by 0 bases and J by 8 bases; unmatched bases: 6. This CDR3 has 15 amino acids.

The rearrangement uses TRBV28 and TRBJ2-7; D may be TRBD2 (5 bases). Germline-derived CDR1 and CDR2 are MDHEN and SYDVKM. The germline V and J ends were trimmed by 1 base and 1 base, with 8 bases remaining between them. The CDR3 consists of 14 residues. The CDR3 is CASSLFSGSYEQYF. CDR3 nucleotides: TGTGCCAGCAGTTTATTCAGCGGATCCTACGAGCAGTACTTC.

The chain couples TRBV5-4 to TRBJ1-5; 7 bases are a match to TRBD1. Germline values: CDR1 SGHNT, CDR2 YYREEE (reference sequence). The CDR3 loop spans 15 amino acids. J gave up 5 bases and V 1 base, and 6 bases lay outside the gene matches. CDR3 coding DNA: TGTGCCAGCAGCTTGAGGGGGCCCCCCGATCAGCCCCAGCATTTT. This sequence encodes CASSLRGPPDQPQHF.

The V call is TRBV5-1, the J call TRBJ1-6; D is uncertain. Between the trimmed V and J ends, which lost 0 bases and 8 bases, there was a span of 3 bases. The CDR3 consists of 12 residues. CDR1 is SGHRS, CDR2 YFSETQ, per germline. The CDR3 spells CASSLGDSPLHF. The CDR3 DNA reads TGCGCCAGCAGCTTGGGAGATTCACCCCTCCACTTT.

This clone came up many times. The genes are TRBV5-6 and TRBJ1-2, with 11 nucleotides matching TRBD1. CDR3 size: 15 residues. J gave up 5 bases and V 0 bases, and 3 bases lay outside the gene matches. The germline V gene encodes CDR1 SGHDT and CDR2 YYEEEE. The CDR3 is CASSLVGTGGYGYTF. The CDR3 coding sequence is TGTGCCAGCAGCTTGGTTGGGACAGGGGGTTATGGCTACACCTTC.

V gene TRBV10-3 combines with J gene TRBJ2-5; D may be TRBD1 (6 bases). CDR1 and CDR2 from the germline V gene are ENHRY and SYGVKD. V was cut by 4 bases and J by 2 bases, with 8 bases left in between. The CDR3 is 13 amino acids. The CDR3 is CAISGGQQETQYF. The CDR3 region has the DNA TGTGCCATCAGTGGAGGACAGCAAGAGACCCAGTACTTC.

In DNA, the CDR3 is TGTGCCAGCTCCCCGGGAGAGTGGCACGAGCAGTACTTC. Amino acids: CASSPGEWHEQYF. The J gene is TRBJ2-7, the V gene TRBV18; D is perhaps TRBD2 (6 bases). The germline CDR1 and CDR2 sequences are KGHSH and LQKENI. This CDR3 contains 13 residues. V lost 6 bases to trimming and J lost 5 bases, with 14 bases between them. The entire variable domain, with the rest obtained from reference TRBV18 and TRBJ2-7, is as follows: NAGVMQNPRHLVRRRGQEARLRCSPMKGHSHVYWYRQLPEEGLKFMVYLQKENIIDESGMPKERFSAEFPKEGPSILRIQQVVRGDSAAYFCASSPGEWHEQYFGPGTRLTVT.

The chain links TRBV2 to TRBJ1-2; 7 nucleotides line up with TRBD1. The germline V gene encodes CDR1 SNHLY and CDR2 FYNNEI. The length of the CDR3 is 15 residues. Trimming at V came to 5 bases and at J to 2 bases, leaving 8 bases not matched to a gene. The CDR3 DNA is TGTGCCAGCAGTCCGGGGCAGGGGGGAAACTATGGCTACACCTTC. Encoded protein: CASSPGQGGNYGYTF.

V is TRBV10-3 and J is TRBJ2-7; the match to TRBD1 covers 9 bases. J was trimmed by 3 bases and V by 10 bases; bases with no gene match: 10. Looked up from germline, CDR1 is ENHRY and CDR2 is SYGVKD. The CDR3 is made up of 14 amino acids. This chain's CDR3 is CATDAGTGFYEQYF. In nucleotides, the CDR3 is TGTGCCACCGACGCCGGGACAGGGTTCTACGAGCAGTACTTC.

This clone was detected only once. The chain employs TRBV19 and TRBJ2-2; TRBD2 agrees at 8 bases. This CDR3 spans 16 amino acids. J gave up 5 bases and V 7 bases, and 12 bases lay outside the gene matches. The germline CDR1 and CDR2 sequences are LNHDA and SQIVND (reference sequence). This CDR3 reads CASTTDAGGRTGELFF. In nucleotides, the CDR3 is TGTGCCAGTACCACTGACGCGGGAGGCAGGACCGGGGAGCTGTTTTTT.

The chain joins TRBV18 to TRBJ2-3; TRBD2 aligns across 7 bases. In germline, CDR1 is KGHSH, CDR2 LQKENI. After removal of 3 bases from V and 5 bases from J, the junction contained 8 bases not matched to a gene. This CDR3 spans 15 amino acids. CDR3 nucleotides: TGTGCCAGCTCACCTCCCGGACTAGGTGTAGATACGCAGTATTTT. Encoded protein: CASSPPGLGVDTQYF.

This chain joins TRBV19 and TRBJ2-5, with 11 positions matching TRBD1. The CDR3 is 17 residues long. The J segment lost 8 bases and the V segment lost 0 bases, leaving 11 bases of the junction unmatched. The germline gives CDR1 LNHDA, CDR2 SQIVND (reference sequence). CDR3 in DNA: TGTGCCAGTAGTATAGACACCGGGACAGGGGGGCTCAGCACCCAGTACTTC. As protein: CASSIDTGTGGLSTQYF. The variable domain in full, completed from reference TRBV19 and TRBJ2-5, reads DGGITQSPKYLFRKEGQNVTLSCEQNLNHDAMYWYRQDPGQGLRLIYYSQIVNDFQKGDIAEGYSVSREKKESFPLTVTSAQKNPTAFYLCASSIDTGTGGLSTQYFGPGTRLLVL.

The chain employs TRBV10-2 and TRBJ2-1; TRBD2 agrees at 10 bases. The CDR3 is made up of 14 amino acids. The V gene's germline CDR1 is WSHSY and CDR2 SAAADI. V was pared by 8 bases and J by 6 bases, with 7 bases of the junction left unmatched. In DNA, the CDR3 is TGCGCCAGCCATAGGACTAGCGGCTCCAATGAGCAGTTCTTC. Amino acid sequence: CASHRTSGSNEQFF.

In this sample, this clone turned up a few times. V and J are TRBV6-1 and TRBJ2-3; no clear D gene. Germline CDR1 reads MNHNS; CDR2 reads SASEGT. There are 14 residues in the CDR3. V was clipped by 6 bases and J by 4 bases, with 14 bases between them. CDR3 protein: CASSLVLSADTQYF. In DNA form, the CDR3 reads TGTGCCAGCAGCCTAGTCCTAAGTGCAGATACGCAGTATTTT.

This clone was seen a few times. The gene calls are TRBV11-3 and TRBJ2-7, with 11 nucleotides matching TRBD1. Germline lookup yields CDR1 SGHNT and CDR2 YENEEA. This CDR3 has 15 amino acids. Trimming at V came to 4 bases and at J to 7 bases, leaving 9 bases not matched to a gene. The CDR3 loop reads CASSSDWTGGREQYF. The CDR3 bases are TGTGCCAGCAGCTCCGATTGGACAGGGGGCAGGGAGCAGTACTTC.

This chain joins TRBV5-1 and TRBJ2-5, with a weak D call TRBD1 (6 bases). The CDR3 length is 14 residues. Germline V gives CDR1 SGHRS, CDR2 YFSETQ. V lost 0 bases to trimming and J lost 5 bases, with 11 bases between them. In DNA, the CDR3 is TGCGCCAGCAGCTTGGGGCCTCAGGGGGAGACCCAGTACTTC. Residues: CASSLGPQGETQYF.

The chain links TRBV2 to TRBJ2-5; the D gene is possibly TRBD1 (5 bases). CDR1 is SNHLY and CDR2 is FYNNEI in the germline V gene. V dropped 6 bases and J dropped 0 bases, with 11 bases sitting between them. This CDR3 contains 14 residues. DNA of the CDR3: TGTGCCAGCAGAGGGGTGGGGTACCAAGAGACCCAGTACTTC. As protein: CASRGVGYQETQYF.

The gene calls are TRBV5-4 and TRBJ1-5, with D unclear. CDR1 and CDR2 (germline): SGHNT, YYREEE (reference sequence). There are 13 residues in the CDR3. V was cut by 2 bases and J by 5 bases, with 8 bases left in between. CDR3 DNA: TGTGCCAGCAGCTTCGGGTCCGATCAGCCCCAGCATTTT. It translates to CASSFGSDQPQHF.

The CDR3 nucleotides read TGTGCCATAGGGGCTACTAGCGGGAGTCTTTGGCAGTACTTC. Residues: CAIGATSGSLWQYF. The V call is TRBV10-3, the J call TRBJ2-7; 11 bases line up with TRBD2. V shed 9 bases, J shed 9 bases, and the junction held 13 bases outside the gene matches. In germline, CDR1 is ENHRY, CDR2 SYGVKD. This CDR3 is built from 14 residues.

This chain uses TRBV7-8 with TRBJ1-1; D perhaps matches TRBD1 (6 bases). Germline-derived CDR1 and CDR2 are SGHVS and FQNEAQ. The CDR3 contains 14 residues. Trimming stripped 2 bases from V and 4 bases from J, with 11 bases between. CDR3 amino acids: CASSLNREGTEAFF. Here the CDR3 DNA reads TGTGCCAGCAGCTTAAACAGGGAAGGCACTGAAGCTTTCTTT.

This chain joins TRBV9 and TRBJ2-1, with TRBD2 as a possible D gene (6 bases). V was cut by 0 bases and J by 0 bases, with 7 bases left in between. The germline gives CDR1 SGDLS, CDR2 YYNGEE. This CDR3 has 15 amino acids. The CDR3 sequence is CASSVGGGSYNEQFF. The DNA for the CDR3 is TGTGCCAGCAGCGTAGGGGGAGGCTCCTACAATGAGCAGTTCTTC.